This TCR beta chain was observed in a study of T cells in localized non-small cell lung cancer. The sample holds a few counts of this clone. Its antigen remains unidentified. CDR1 is MNHGY, CDR2 SAAAGT, per germline. V lost 2 bases, J lost 7 bases, and 11 bases lay in between. This CDR3 region has 13 residues. Points from the study as a whole: The study found T cell clonality highest in uninvolved adjacent lung, above tumor. Appearances in adjacent lung were noted for a median approximately 58 of the top 100 tumor clones.

TCRdb's table, derived via immunoSEQ multiplex PCR, lists solely in-frame clones and lacks some. The sample yields roughly 2,000 clones, roughly 26% seen once. This sequence originates from a woman between 35 and 75 years old with stage I lung adenocarcinoma. Sequencing was performed on normal lung tissue next to the tumor, taken before any cancer treatment. The genes are TRBV6-8 and TRBJ1-1; D gene unclear. The CDR3 sequence: CASSYQPGFEAFF. The CDR3 DNA sequence: TGTGCCAGCAGTTACCAACCGGGATTTGAAGCTTTCTTT.